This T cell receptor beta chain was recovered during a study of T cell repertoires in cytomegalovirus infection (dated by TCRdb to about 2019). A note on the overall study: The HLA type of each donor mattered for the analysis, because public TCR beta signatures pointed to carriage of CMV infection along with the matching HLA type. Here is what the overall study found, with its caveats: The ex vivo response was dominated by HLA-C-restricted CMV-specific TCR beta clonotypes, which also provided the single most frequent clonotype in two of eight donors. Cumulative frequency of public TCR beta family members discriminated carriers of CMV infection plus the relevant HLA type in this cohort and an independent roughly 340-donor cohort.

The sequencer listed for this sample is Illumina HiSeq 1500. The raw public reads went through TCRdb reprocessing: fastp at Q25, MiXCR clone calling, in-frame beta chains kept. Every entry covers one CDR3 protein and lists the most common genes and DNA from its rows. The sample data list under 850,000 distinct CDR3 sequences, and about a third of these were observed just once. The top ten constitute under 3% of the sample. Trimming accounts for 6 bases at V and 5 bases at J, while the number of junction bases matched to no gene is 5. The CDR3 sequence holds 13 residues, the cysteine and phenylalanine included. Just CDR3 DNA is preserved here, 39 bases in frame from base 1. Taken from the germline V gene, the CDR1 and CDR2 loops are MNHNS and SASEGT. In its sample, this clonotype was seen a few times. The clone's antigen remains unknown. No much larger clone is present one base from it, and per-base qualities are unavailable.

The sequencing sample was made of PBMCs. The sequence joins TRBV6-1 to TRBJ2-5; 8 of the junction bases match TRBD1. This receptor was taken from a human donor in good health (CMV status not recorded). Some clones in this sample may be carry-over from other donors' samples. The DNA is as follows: TGTGCCAGCAGACCAGGGGGCTACGAGACCCAGTACTTC. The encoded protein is CASRPGGYETQYF.